One and the same sample provided the 21 T cell receptor beta chains below, sequenced in a study of T-cell memory formation after mild COVID-19 (dated by TCRdb to about 2021). Libraries were built with 5' RACE. The sequencing machine was an Illumina NovaSeq 6000. TCRdb cleaned the public reads at Q25 with fastp, built clones with MiXCR and kept in-frame beta chains. A single entry per CDR3 protein holds the most common genes and DNA from its merged rows. The sample table holds 500,000 to 550,000 distinct CDR3 sequences, of which about a fifth were seen once. The ten largest clonotypes hold under 15% of the sample. Sequences were obtained from PBMCs or a T cell subset sorted from them (not recorded which). The receptor source for this set is an adult woman who had mild COVID-19 (a few samples of this study predate the infection). The sample titles of this study are shuffled in the database, so cell type and time point are left out; the donor was told from shared clones.

This clonotype was detected a few times. This sequence joins TRBV4-1 and TRBJ2-3; 10 positions agree with TRBD2. Germline V gene sequence: CDR1 MGHRA, CDR2 YSYEKL. The V segment lost 5 bases and the J segment 2 bases; nucleotides outside the gene matches: 19. The CDR3 sequence is 20 residues long. CDR3 in DNA: TGCGCCAGCAGCTCGCGCCAAGGAACCTTACTAGCGGGGTCCACAGATACGCAGTATTTT. This encodes CASSSRQGTLLAGSTDTQYF.

The chain employs TRBV3-1 and TRBJ2-7; TRBD2 matches 11 bases. This CDR3 has 16 residues. Germline-derived CDR1 and CDR2 are LGHDT and YNNKEL (reference sequence). V dropped 5 bases and J dropped 0; count of bases not matched to a gene: 6. CDR3 region: CASSVRLAGNSYEQYF. The CDR3 coding sequence is TGTGCCAGCAGCGTACGACTAGCGGGAAACTCCTACGAGCAGTACTTC.

This clonotype was observed a handful of times. The genes are TRBV27 and TRBJ2-7; possible D gene TRBD2, 5 bases. The length of the CDR3 is 15 residues. The germline V gene encodes CDR1 MNHEY and CDR2 SMNVEV (reference sequence). Trimming took off 3 bases at V and 3 bases at J, with 15 bases between the two ends. CDR3 bases: TGTGCCAGCAGTTTGTTCGGCGGGCCCCACTACGAGCAGTACTTC. Protein sequence: CASSLFGGPHYEQYF.

This clonotype was found many times. This chain connects TRBV7-9 to TRBJ2-1; D call uncertain. The CDR3 spans 9 residues. Germline CDR1 reads SEHNR; CDR2 reads FQNEAQ (reference sequence). The CDR3 nucleotides are TGTGCTATGGGTAATGAGCAGTTCTTC. Protein sequence: CAMGNEQFF.

This clonotype was picked up a small number of times. The V call is TRBV11-2, the J call TRBJ2-1; 9 bases line up with TRBD2. Germline V gene lookup returns CDR1 SGHAT and CDR2 FQNNGV. V lost 6 bases, J lost 2 bases, and 11 bases stayed unmatched. The CDR3 is 17 amino acids. The CDR3 loop is CASRHRLAGVAYNEQFF. The CDR3 DNA is TGTGCCAGCAGGCATCGTTTAGCGGGAGTCGCCTACAATGAGCAGTTCTTC.

The chain recombines TRBV20-1 with TRBJ2-3; tentatively, D is TRBD1 or TRBD2 (6 bases each). This CDR3 is built from 17 residues. Trimming stripped 6 bases from V and 2 bases from J, with 24 bases between. In germline, CDR1 is DFQATT, CDR2 SNEGSKA (reference sequence). CDR3 region: CSAKPRRGGLFTDTQYF. The CDR3 DNA sequence: TGCAGTGCCAAACCTCGGAGAGGGGGACTTTTCACAGATACGCAGTATTTT.

This clonotype has just a few counts. The chain is built from TRBV14 and TRBJ1-1; D perhaps matches TRBD1 (6 bases). The CDR3 spans 14 residues. V was shortened by 4 bases and J by 1 base, with 10 bases between the two germline ends. Germline V gene data show CDR1 as SGHDN and CDR2 as FVKESK. CDR3 sequence (DNA): TGTGCCAGCAGCCGCGACAGGCCGAACACTGAAGCTTTCTTT. Protein product: CASSRDRPNTEAFF. Drawing the rest from reference TRBV14 and TRBJ1-1, the complete variable domain is EAGVTQFPSHSVIEKGQTVTLRCDPISGHDNLYWYRRVMGKEIKFLLHFVKESKQDESGMPNNRFLAERTGGTYSTLKVQPAELEDSGVYFCASSRDRPNTEAFFGQGTRLTVV.

The J gene is TRBJ2-7, the V gene TRBV11-2, with D tentatively TRBD1 or TRBD2 (5 bases each). V was clipped by 1 base and J by 2 bases, with 12 bases between them. The CDR3 contains 15 residues. CDR1 and CDR2 from the germline V gene are SGHAT and FQNNGV. In DNA form, the CDR3 reads TGTGCCAGCAGCTTAGGGTGGCTGGGGGCCTACGAGCAGTACTTC. This gives the protein CASSLGWLGAYEQYF.

The rearrangement joins TRBV27 to TRBJ2-3; 13 bases match TRBD2. CDR1 is MNHEY and CDR2 is SMNVEV in the germline V gene (reference sequence). The CDR3 sequence is 16 residues long. The J segment lost 4 bases and the V segment lost 5 bases, leaving 6 bases of the junction unmatched. This CDR3 reads CASSPWTSGSPDTQYF. The CDR3 nucleotides read TGTGCCAGCAGTCCTTGGACTAGCGGGAGCCCAGATACGCAGTATTTT.

The chain combines TRBV18 with TRBJ1-1; D unresolved. The germline V gene encodes CDR1 KGHSH and CDR2 LQKENI. CDR3 length: 14 residues. V was shortened by 3 bases and J by 1 base, with 9 bases between the two germline ends. The CDR3 is CASSPLTRNTEAFF. DNA for the CDR3: TGTGCCAGCTCACCCTTAACCAGGAACACTGAAGCTTTCTTT.

This clonotype occurred a few times. The gene calls are TRBV7-9 and TRBJ2-1; D is ambiguous. Trimming shortened V by 5 bases and J by 6 bases, and 8 bases separated the two germline ends. This CDR3 spans 12 amino acids. Germline V gene data show CDR1 as SEHNR and CDR2 as FQNEAQ (reference sequence). CDR3 sequence (DNA): TGTGCCAGCAGCCCCTCGGTCAATGAGCAGTTCTTC. It is translated as CASSPSVNEQFF.

This clonotype was seen only a few times. The chain joins TRBV20-1 to TRBJ2-7, with D possibly TRBD2 on 7 matching bases. This CDR3 has 15 amino acids. Germline CDR1 is DFQATT and CDR2 is SNEGSKA (reference sequence). The V end lost 3 bases, the J end lost 2 bases, and 17 bases lay between the germline ends. The CDR3 spells CSASSGGGSPYEQYF. The CDR3 DNA sequence: TGCAGTGCTAGCTCGGGGGGCGGGAGTCCCTACGAGCAGTACTTC.

This clonotype was observed a handful of times. This chain uses TRBV5-6 with TRBJ1-6, with D perhaps TRBD1 (5 bases). Trimming removed 2 bases at V and 9 bases at J, with 9 bases between. CDR3 size: 13 residues. Germline lookup yields CDR1 SGHDT and CDR2 YYEEEE. DNA for the CDR3: TGTGCCAGCAGCTTTGCCGGGGGTTCACCCCTCCACTTT. As protein: CASSFAGGSPLHF.

This clonotype occurred many times. This sequence joins TRBV4-2 and TRBJ2-1; 7 nucleotides agree with TRBD1. The junction had 11 bases not matched to a gene; V was cut back by 1 base and J by 8 bases. Germline CDR1 and CDR2: LGHNA and YNFKEQ. This CDR3 is 16 amino acids long. CDR3 nucleotide sequence: TGTGCCAGCAGCCAAGTAAATAAAGGGGGCGCAGATGAGCAGTTCTTC. Its translation: CASSQVNKGGADEQFF.

This clonotype was seen a handful of times. V and J are TRBV5-1 and TRBJ1-2, with D unclear. The CDR3 consists of 15 residues. V lost 4 bases to trimming and J lost 4 bases, with 17 bases between them. The germline V gene encodes CDR1 SGHRS and CDR2 YFSETQ. CDR3 DNA: TGCGCCAGCAGCCCTGACGGAAGAGATTCCTATGGCTACACCTTC. Protein sequence: CASSPDGRDSYGYTF.

The chain is built from TRBV7-2 and TRBJ2-2, with 7 nucleotides matching TRBD2. With 1 base clipped from V and 4 bases from J, the junction kept 6 bases outside the gene matches. This CDR3 contains 16 residues. CDR1 SGHTA and CDR2 FQGNSA come from the germline V gene. CDR3: CASSLGSGALTGELFF. Written as DNA, the CDR3 is TGTGCCAGCAGCTTAGGAAGCGGGGCCCTCACCGGGGAGCTGTTTTTT.

This clonotype was counted only a few times. The gene calls are TRBV7-2 and TRBJ2-7; possibly TRBD1 for D (6 bases). Looked up from germline, CDR1 is SGHTA and CDR2 is FQGNSA. This CDR3 region has 15 residues. V shed 4 bases and J shed 2 bases, with 15 bases lying between them. The CDR3 region is CASSSRGAGAYEQYF. The DNA for the CDR3 is TGTGCCAGCAGCTCACGAGGGGCAGGGGCCTACGAGCAGTACTTC.

This clonotype was detected a few times. This chain links TRBV6-5 with TRBJ2-1; tentative D call: TRBD2 (7 bases). The CDR3 extends over 15 amino acids. Trimming cost V 0 bases and J 5 bases, with 11 bases left between them. Germline assignment: CDR1 MNHEY and CDR2 SVGAGI. The CDR3 sequence is CASSYSGGGHNEQFF. The CDR3 bases are TGTGCCAGCAGTTACTCGGGCGGGGGCCACAATGAGCAGTTCTTC.

This clonotype was counted a few times. The V call is TRBV5-4, the J call TRBJ2-3; 13 nucleotides match TRBD2. Germline V gene sequence: CDR1 SGHNT, CDR2 YYREEE (reference sequence). V lost 0 bases, J lost 0 bases, and 13 bases stayed unmatched. CDR3 length: 21 amino acids. The CDR3 region is CASSLALGGRLAGGSTDTQYF. The CDR3 DNA is TGTGCCAGCAGCTTGGCCCTCGGGGGTAGACTAGCGGGAGGCAGCACAGATACGCAGTATTTT.

The chain links TRBV12-3 or TRBV12-4 to TRBJ1-2; a possible D gene is TRBD1 (5 bases). Trimming pared 8 bases from V and 5 bases from J, leaving 15 bases between. This CDR3 spans 13 amino acids. As DNA, the CDR3 is TGTGCCAGCGGCCCGGGACGTAATTATGGCTACACCTTC. Its translation: CASGPGRNYGYTF.

A few counts support this clonotype. The rearrangement uses TRBV9 and TRBJ1-2, with 7 bases fitting TRBD1. This CDR3 region has 15 residues. With 6 bases clipped from V and 9 bases from J, the junction kept 17 bases outside the gene matches. The V gene's germline CDR1 is SGDLS and CDR2 YYNGEE. The CDR3 region has the DNA TGTGCCAGCATCCCCGACAGGGACATCATCAGGAGCTACACCTTC. It is translated as CASIPDRDIIRSYTF.